Included here is one TCR beta chain sequence, with context. Germline-derived CDR1 and CDR2 are KGHSH and LQKENI. CDR3 length: 17 amino acids. V was shortened by 0 bases and J by 3 bases, with 15 bases between the two germline ends. Assay: immunoSEQ multiplex PCR; the TCRdb copy retains only in-frame clones and omits some. The table shows roughly 300,000 clones, with approximately 89% occurring only once. The entry originates in a study of blood T cell repertoires in COVID-19. The rearrangement links TRBV18 to TRBJ1-5, with D possibly being TRBD1 (6 bases). The material sequenced was PBMCs or T cells enriched from blood (not recorded which). The receptor was derived from a woman between 25 and 40 years old who had recovered from COVID-19. CDR3 coding DNA: TGTGCCAGCTCACCACCGATCGGGCAGGGACACAATCAGCCCCAGCATTTT. It codes for CASSPPIGQGHNQPQHF.